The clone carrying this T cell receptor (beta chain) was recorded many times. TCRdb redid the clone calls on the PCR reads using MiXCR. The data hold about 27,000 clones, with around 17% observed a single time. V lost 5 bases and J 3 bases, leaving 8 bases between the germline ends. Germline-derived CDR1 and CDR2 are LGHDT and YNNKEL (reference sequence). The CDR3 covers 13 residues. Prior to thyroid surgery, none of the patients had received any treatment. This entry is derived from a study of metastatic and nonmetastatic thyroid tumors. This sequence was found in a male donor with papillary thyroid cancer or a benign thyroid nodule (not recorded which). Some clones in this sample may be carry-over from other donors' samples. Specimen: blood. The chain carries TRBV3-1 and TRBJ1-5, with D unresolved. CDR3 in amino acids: CASSYNPNQPQHF. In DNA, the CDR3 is TGTGCCAGCAGCTACAACCCCAATCAGCCCCAGCATTTT.